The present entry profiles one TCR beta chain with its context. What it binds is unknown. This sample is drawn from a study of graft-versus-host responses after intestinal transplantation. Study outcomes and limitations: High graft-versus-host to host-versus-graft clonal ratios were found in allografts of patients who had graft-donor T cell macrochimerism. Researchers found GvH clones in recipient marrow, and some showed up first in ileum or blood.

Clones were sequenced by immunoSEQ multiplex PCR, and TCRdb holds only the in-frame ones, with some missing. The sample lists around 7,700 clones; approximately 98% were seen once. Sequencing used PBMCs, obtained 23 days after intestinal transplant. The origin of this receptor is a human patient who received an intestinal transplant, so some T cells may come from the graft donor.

The CDR3 bases are TGTGCCTGGACGGCCGGACAGGGGAAAAACATTCAGTACTTC. Its translation is CAWTAGQGKNIQYF. This chain connects TRBV30 to TRBJ2-4, with 9 bases aligning to TRBD1. V gave up 4 bases and J gave up 4 bases; unmatched junction bases: 5. This CDR3 spans 14 amino acids. The V gene's germline CDR1 is GTSNPN and CDR2 SVGIG (reference sequence).